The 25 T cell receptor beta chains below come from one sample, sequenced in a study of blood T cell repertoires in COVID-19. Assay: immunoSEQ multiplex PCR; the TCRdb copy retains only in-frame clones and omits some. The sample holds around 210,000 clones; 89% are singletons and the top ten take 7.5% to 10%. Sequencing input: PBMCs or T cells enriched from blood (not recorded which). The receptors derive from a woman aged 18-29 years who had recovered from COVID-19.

Written as DNA, the CDR3 is TGTGCCAGCAGCCAGGAGATAGGGGGAAGAACTGAAGCTTTCTTT. Translating gives CASSQEIGGRTEAFF. The chain joins TRBV3-1 (or the pseudogene TRBV3-2) to TRBJ1-1; D is possibly TRBD1 (6 bases). Trimming took 3 bases from V and 5 from J, leaving 16 bases between them. The V gene's germline CDR1 is LGHDT and CDR2 YNNKEL (reference sequence). The CDR3 covers 15 residues.

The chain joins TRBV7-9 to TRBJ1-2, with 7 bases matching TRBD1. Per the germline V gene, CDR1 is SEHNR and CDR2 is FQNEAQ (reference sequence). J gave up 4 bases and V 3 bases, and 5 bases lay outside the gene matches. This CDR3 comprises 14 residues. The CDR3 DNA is TGTGCCAGCAGCTTCCGGGACAGCAGCTATGGCTACACCTTC. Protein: CASSFRDSSYGYTF.

In DNA form, the CDR3 reads TGTGCCAGTAGTATAGACAGGAACACTGAAGCTTTCTTT. As protein: CASSIDRNTEAFF. This chain links TRBV19 with TRBJ1-1; D gene uncertain. The CDR3 is 13 residues long. Germline V gives CDR1 LNHDA, CDR2 SQIVND (reference sequence). Between the trimmed V and J ends, which lost 0 bases and 1 base, there was a span of 3 bases.

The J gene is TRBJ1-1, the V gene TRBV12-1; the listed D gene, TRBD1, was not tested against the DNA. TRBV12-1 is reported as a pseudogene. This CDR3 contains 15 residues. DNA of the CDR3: TGTGCCAGCAGCTGCCAGGGGGCTGGGGACACTGAAGCTTTCTTT. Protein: CASSCQGAGDTEAFF.

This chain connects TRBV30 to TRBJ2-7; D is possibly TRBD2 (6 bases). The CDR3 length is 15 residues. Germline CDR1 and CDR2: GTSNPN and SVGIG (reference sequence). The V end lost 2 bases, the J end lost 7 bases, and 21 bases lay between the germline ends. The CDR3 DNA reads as TGTGCCTGGAGTATCTACGTGAACCTCGCGGGAGAGCAGTACTTC. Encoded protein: CAWSIYVNLAGEQYF.

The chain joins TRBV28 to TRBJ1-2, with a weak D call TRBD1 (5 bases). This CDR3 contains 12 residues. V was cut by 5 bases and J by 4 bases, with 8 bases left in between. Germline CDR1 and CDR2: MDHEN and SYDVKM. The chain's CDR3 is CASSPQVYGYTF. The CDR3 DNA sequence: TGTGCCAGCAGTCCACAGGTCTATGGCTACACCTTC.

CDR3 DNA: TGTGCCAGCAGCCCCGCAGTAGCGCTCAGCTCCTACAATGAGCAGTTCTTC. It specifies CASSPAVALSSYNEQFF. This sequence joins TRBV7-9 and TRBJ2-1; D may be TRBD2 (5 bases). CDR3 length: 17 residues. Trimming removed 5 bases at V and 0 bases at J, with 17 bases between. Germline assignment: CDR1 SEHNR and CDR2 FQNEAQ (reference sequence).

The CDR3 spells CASSLDRQYGYTF. The CDR3 DNA reads as TGTGCCAGCAGCTTGGACAGGCAATATGGCTACACCTTC. The V call is TRBV5-6, the J call TRBJ1-2, with TRBD1 as a possible D gene (5 bases). This CDR3 has 13 amino acids. CDR1 is SGHDT and CDR2 is YYEEEE in the germline V gene. V was cut by 0 bases and J by 5 bases, with 8 bases left in between.

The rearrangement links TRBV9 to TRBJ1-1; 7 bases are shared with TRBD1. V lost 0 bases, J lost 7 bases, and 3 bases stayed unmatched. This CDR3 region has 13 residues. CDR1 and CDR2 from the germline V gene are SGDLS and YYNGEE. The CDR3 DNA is TGTGCCAGCAGCGTAGGGGGACAGCGTGAAGCTTTCTTT. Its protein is CASSVGGQREAFF.

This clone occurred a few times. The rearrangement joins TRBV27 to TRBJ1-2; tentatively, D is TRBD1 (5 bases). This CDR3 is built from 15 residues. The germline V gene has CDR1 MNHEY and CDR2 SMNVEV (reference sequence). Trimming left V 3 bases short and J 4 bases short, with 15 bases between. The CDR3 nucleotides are TGTGCCAGCAGTTTGGCCCTGGGGCCAACCTATGGCTACACCTTC. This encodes CASSLALGPTYGYTF.

This CDR3 reads CASSLGTSGTDTQYF. The CDR3 coding sequence is TGTGCCAGCAGCTTAGGGACTAGCGGCACAGATACGCAGTATTTT. This chain connects TRBV5-4 to TRBJ2-3, with TRBD2 matching 10 bases. Germline-derived CDR1 and CDR2 are SGHNT and YYREEE (reference sequence). The length of the CDR3 is 15 residues. V lost 2 bases to trimming and J lost 1 base; unmatched junction nucleotides: 1.

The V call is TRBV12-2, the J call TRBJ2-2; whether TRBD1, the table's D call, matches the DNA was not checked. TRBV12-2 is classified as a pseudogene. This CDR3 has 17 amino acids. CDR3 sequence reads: CASRRPGTGPRAGELFF. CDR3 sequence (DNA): TGTGCAAGTCGCCGTCCCGGGACAGGACCGCGGGCCGGGGAGCTGTTTTTT.

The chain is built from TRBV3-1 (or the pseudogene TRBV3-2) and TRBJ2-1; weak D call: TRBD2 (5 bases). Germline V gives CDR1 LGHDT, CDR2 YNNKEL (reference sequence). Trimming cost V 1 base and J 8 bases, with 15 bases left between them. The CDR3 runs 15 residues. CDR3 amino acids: CASSQAGVAQYEQFF. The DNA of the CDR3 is TGTGCCAGCAGCCAAGCCGGAGTAGCGCAATATGAGCAGTTCTTC.

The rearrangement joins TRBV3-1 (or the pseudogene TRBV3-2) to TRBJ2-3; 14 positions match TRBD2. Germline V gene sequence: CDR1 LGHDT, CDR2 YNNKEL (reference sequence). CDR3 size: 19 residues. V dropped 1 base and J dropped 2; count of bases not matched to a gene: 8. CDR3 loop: CASSQATGLAGEYTDTQYF. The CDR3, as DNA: TGTGCCAGCAGCCAAGCTACGGGACTAGCGGGGGAGTACACAGATACGCAGTATTTT.

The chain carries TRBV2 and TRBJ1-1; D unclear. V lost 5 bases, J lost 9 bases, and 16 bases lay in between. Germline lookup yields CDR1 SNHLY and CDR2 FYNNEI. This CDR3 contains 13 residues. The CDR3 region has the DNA TGTGCCAGCAGTCAAAAAGTCGGTCCTCAAGCTTTCTTT. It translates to CASSQKVGPQAFF.

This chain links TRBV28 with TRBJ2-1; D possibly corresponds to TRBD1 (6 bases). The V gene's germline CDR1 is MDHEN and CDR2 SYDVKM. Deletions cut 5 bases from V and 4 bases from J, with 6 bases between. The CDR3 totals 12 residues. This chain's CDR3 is CASSTGYNEQFF. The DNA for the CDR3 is TGTGCCAGCAGTACAGGGTACAATGAGCAGTTCTTC.

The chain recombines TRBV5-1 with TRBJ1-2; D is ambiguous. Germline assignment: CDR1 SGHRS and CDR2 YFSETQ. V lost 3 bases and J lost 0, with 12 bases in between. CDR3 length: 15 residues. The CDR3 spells CASSYRVEANYGYTF. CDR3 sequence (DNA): TGCGCCAGCAGCTACCGGGTCGAAGCTAACTATGGCTACACCTTC.

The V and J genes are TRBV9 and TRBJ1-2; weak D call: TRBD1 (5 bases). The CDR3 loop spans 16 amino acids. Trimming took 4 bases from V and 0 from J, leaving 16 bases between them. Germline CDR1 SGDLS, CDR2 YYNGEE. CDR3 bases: TGTGCCAGCAGCCCCTCCGGGGGAATCTCTAACTATGGCTACACCTTC. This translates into CASSPSGGISNYGYTF.

For the CDR3, the DNA is TGTGCCAGCAGCTTCGGGTCTGAAGCTTTCTTT. Translated: CASSFGSEAFF. The chain uses TRBV5-8 and TRBJ1-1; D gene unclear. The V gene lost 2 bases and the J gene lost 6 bases, with 5 bases spanning the gap. Germline CDR1 is SGHTS and CDR2 is YDEGEE. This CDR3 comprises 11 residues. The complete variable domain, with remaining parts taken from reference TRBV5-8 and TRBJ1-1, reads EAGVTQSPTHLIKTRGQQATLRCSPISGHTSVYWYQQALGLGLQFLLWYDEGEERNRGNFPPRFSGRQFPNYSSELNVNALELEDSALYLCASSFGSEAFFGQGTRLTVV.

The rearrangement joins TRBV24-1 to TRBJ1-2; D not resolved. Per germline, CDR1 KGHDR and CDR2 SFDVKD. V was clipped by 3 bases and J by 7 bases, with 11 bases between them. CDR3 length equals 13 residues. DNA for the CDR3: TGTGCCACCAGTGATCGCGGTATCTTTGGCTACACCTTC. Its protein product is CATSDRGIFGYTF.

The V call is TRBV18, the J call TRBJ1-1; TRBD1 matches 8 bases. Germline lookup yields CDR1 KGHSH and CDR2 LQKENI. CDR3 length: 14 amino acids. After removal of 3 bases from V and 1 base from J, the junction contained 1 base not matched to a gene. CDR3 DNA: TGTGCCAGCTCACCGGACAGGGCGAACACTGAAGCTTTCTTT. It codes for CASSPDRANTEAFF.

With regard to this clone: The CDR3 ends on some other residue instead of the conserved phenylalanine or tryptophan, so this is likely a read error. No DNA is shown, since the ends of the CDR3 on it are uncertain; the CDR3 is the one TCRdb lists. This CDR3 reads CASSQGGEKGI. The rearrangement joins TRBV3-1 (or the pseudogene TRBV3-2) to TRBJ2-7; no DNA check was done on the table's D call, TRBD2. Including both end residues, the CDR3 is 11 amino acids long. Germline CDR1 LGHDT, CDR2 YNNKEL (reference sequence).

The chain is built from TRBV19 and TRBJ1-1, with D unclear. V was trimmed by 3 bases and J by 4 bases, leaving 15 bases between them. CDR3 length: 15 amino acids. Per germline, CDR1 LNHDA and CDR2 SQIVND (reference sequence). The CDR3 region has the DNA TGTGCCAGTAGTATTATCTACGCGGAGATCACTGAAGCTTTCTTT. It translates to CASSIIYAEITEAFF.

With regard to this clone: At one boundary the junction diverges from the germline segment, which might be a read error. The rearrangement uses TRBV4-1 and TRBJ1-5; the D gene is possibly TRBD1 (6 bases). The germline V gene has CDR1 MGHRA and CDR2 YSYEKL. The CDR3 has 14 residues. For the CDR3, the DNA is TGCGCCAGTAGCCAAGGCAGGGGTTATCAGCCCCAGCATTTT. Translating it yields CASSQGRGYQPQHF.

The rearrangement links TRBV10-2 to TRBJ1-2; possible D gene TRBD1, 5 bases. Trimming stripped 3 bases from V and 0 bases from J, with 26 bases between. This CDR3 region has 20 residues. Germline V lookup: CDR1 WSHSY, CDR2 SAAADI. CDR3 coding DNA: TGCGCCAGCAGTGACCCTCCTCGGGGGTATTGGGGAAGGCCTAACTATGGCTACACCTTC. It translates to CASSDPPRGYWGRPNYGYTF.